The 30 T cell receptor beta chains in this list originate from one sample, sequenced in a study of early T cells in non-severe SARS-CoV-2 infection. TCRdb analysed the 5' RACE reads with MiXCR anew, one entry per CDR3 protein. The sample includes under 55,000 distinct CDR3 sequences, roughly 10% of them seen just once. Sequencing was done on a sample of whole blood. The receptors were sampled from an adult who was a healthcare worker with PCR-confirmed SARS-CoV-2 infection or an uninfected control (not recorded which).

This clonotype was seen a handful of times. The chain couples TRBV3-1 to TRBJ2-2, with D unresolved. CDR1 is LGHDT and CDR2 is YNNKEL in the germline V gene (reference sequence). The CDR3 covers 14 residues. Trimming pared 0 bases from V and 4 bases from J, leaving 6 bases between. The CDR3 coding sequence is TGTGCCAGCAGCCAAGATGTCGGCACCGGGGAGCTGTTTTTT. Protein product: CASSQDVGTGELFF.

This clonotype was found many times. The DNA for the CDR3 is TGTGCCAGCAGCTTCAGGACTAGCGGGTTCAATGAGCAGTTCTTC. This sequence encodes CASSFRTSGFNEQFF. The chain recombines TRBV11-2 with TRBJ2-1, with 11 bases that match TRBD2. The CDR3 length is 15 residues. In germline, CDR1 is SGHAT, CDR2 FQNNGV. Losses at the gene ends were 3 bases for V and 6 bases for J; bases not matched to a gene: 4.

The chain is built from TRBV7-2 and TRBJ2-3; the D gene is possibly TRBD1 (5 bases). Germline V CDR1 and CDR2: SGHTA, FQGNSA. The V and J ends lost 3 bases and 2 bases respectively, with 15 bases between them. The CDR3 loop spans 16 amino acids. The CDR3 here is CASSFGASRNTDTQYF. Written as DNA, the CDR3 is TGTGCCAGCAGCTTTGGGGCGTCCCGTAACACAGATACGCAGTATTTT.

This clonotype has just a few counts. V usage is TRBV4-3 and J usage is TRBJ1-1; TRBD1 agrees at 8 bases. This CDR3 is built from 16 residues. V was pared by 1 base and J by 6 bases, with 10 bases of the junction left unmatched. The germline V gene has CDR1 LGHNA and CDR2 YSLEER. In DNA form, the CDR3 reads TGCGCCAGCAGCCAAGGGCTACAGGGGGGGTTCGCTGAAGCTTTCTTT. Translating it yields CASSQGLQGGFAEAFF.

The CDR3 spells CASRSGGGNEKLFF. The CDR3 DNA reads as TGTGCCAGCAGGTCAGGGGGAGGGAATGAAAAACTGTTTTTT. The V and J genes are TRBV7-2 and TRBJ1-4; 7 positions match TRBD1. There are 14 residues in the CDR3. Germline CDR1 reads SGHTA; CDR2 reads FQGNSA. The trim removed 6 bases at V and 5 bases at J, leaving 6 bases unmatched.

This clonotype has a count of ten or more. The chain is built from TRBV29-1 and TRBJ1-1; D remains ambiguous. Between the trimmed V and J ends, which lost 4 bases and 4 bases, there was a span of 7 bases. The CDR3 has 11 residues. CDR1 and CDR2 from the germline V gene are SQVTM and ANQGSEA. CDR3 DNA: TGCAGCGTTGGTAGGAGCACTGAAGCTTTCTTT. Amino acid sequence: CSVGRSTEAFF.

This clonotype occurred a few times. The rearrangement uses TRBV30 and TRBJ1-1; D call uncertain. This CDR3 is built from 10 residues. CDR1 is GTSNPN and CDR2 is SVGIG in the germline V gene (reference sequence). The germline V and J ends were trimmed by 8 bases and 7 bases, with 11 bases remaining between them. This CDR3 reads CATEWVEAFF. The CDR3 nucleotides are TGTGCCACTGAATGGGTTGAAGCTTTCTTT.

The rearrangement joins TRBV24-1 to TRBJ2-5; 10 nucleotides align to TRBD1. The CDR3 covers 16 residues. With V trimmed by 6 bases and J by 3 bases, 9 bases remained unmatched. Germline CDR1 reads KGHDR; CDR2 reads SFDVKD. CDR3 sequence: CATSQPGQGSEETQYF. The DNA for the CDR3 is TGTGCCACCAGTCAACCGGGACAGGGGAGTGAAGAGACCCAGTACTTC.

This clonotype was observed many times. The rearrangement joins TRBV6-2 or TRBV6-3 to TRBJ1-5; 7 nucleotides match TRBD1. Germline CDR1 reads MNHEY; CDR2 reads SVGEGT. After removal of 7 bases from V and 7 bases from J, the junction contained 10 bases not matched to a gene. There are 14 residues in the CDR3. The CDR3 reads CASNPGQQGQPQHF. The CDR3 nucleotides read TGTGCCAGCAATCCGGGACAGCAAGGGCAGCCCCAGCATTTT.

In this sample, this clonotype turned up a few times. This chain connects TRBV5-4 to TRBJ2-1, with TRBD2 matching 9 bases. This CDR3 has 22 amino acids. Germline CDR1 reads SGHNT; CDR2 reads YYREEE (reference sequence). V was pared by 4 bases and J by 4 bases, with 27 bases of the junction left unmatched. CDR3 in amino acids: CASSPGRGRGGGRADLYNEQFF. The CDR3, as DNA: TGTGCCAGCAGCCCCGGGAGGGGCCGTGGTGGCGGGAGGGCAGATCTTTACAATGAGCAGTTCTTC.

This clonotype was seen more than once but under ten times. V is TRBV28 and J is TRBJ1-2; 9 bases align to TRBD1. Germline V gene sequence: CDR1 MDHEN, CDR2 SYDVKM. The J segment lost 8 bases and the V segment lost 4 bases, leaving 14 bases of the junction unmatched. The CDR3 length is 16 residues. CDR3 nucleotides: TGTGCCAGCAGTTCCCCCTACCGAGGACAGGGGTGGGGCTACACCTTC. This translates into CASSSPYRGQGWGYTF.

In its sample, this clonotype was seen a few times. This chain joins TRBV28 and TRBJ1-5, with D hard to call. V was cut by 6 bases and J by 2 bases, with 11 bases left in between. The V gene's germline CDR1 is MDHEN and CDR2 SYDVKM. This CDR3 has 14 amino acids. The CDR3 is CASSQPTGNQPQHF. The CDR3 coding sequence is TGTGCCAGCAGCCAGCCGACGGGCAATCAGCCCCAGCATTTT.

V and J are TRBV4-2 and TRBJ1-1; weak D call: TRBD1 (5 bases). The CDR3 is 13 amino acids. The germline V gene encodes CDR1 LGHNA and CDR2 YNFKEQ. Trimming stripped 1 base from V and 6 bases from J, with 9 bases between. In nucleotides, the CDR3 is TGTGCCAGCAGCCAAGTCCGGGGCGCTGAAGCTTTCTTT. This sequence encodes CASSQVRGAEAFF.

This clonotype has a count of ten or more. This chain links TRBV15 with TRBJ2-1; D perhaps matches TRBD2 (5 bases). With 0 bases removed from V and 0 bases from J, the gap between germline ends came to 9 bases. There are 16 residues in the CDR3. Per the germline V gene, CDR1 is LNHNV and CDR2 is YYDKDF (reference sequence). The CDR3 sequence is CATSRDFGSSYNEQFF. The CDR3 DNA reads as TGTGCCACCAGCAGAGATTTTGGGAGCTCCTACAATGAGCAGTTCTTC.

The V and J genes are TRBV7-2 and TRBJ2-1; D may be TRBD2 (5 bases). Germline loops: CDR1 SGHTA, CDR2 FQGNSA. Trimming left V 5 bases short and J 9 bases short, with 14 bases between. There are 13 residues in the CDR3. The CDR3 loop is CASSPREGGEQFF. The CDR3 DNA sequence: TGTGCCAGCAGCCCGCGTGAGGGCGGTGAGCAGTTCTTC. Filled out from reference TRBV7-2 and TRBJ2-1, the complete variable domain reads GAGVSQSPSNKVTEKGKDVELRCDPISGHTALYWYRQSLGQGLEFLIYFQGNSAPDKSGLPSDRFSAERTGGSVSTLTIQRTQQEDSAVYLCASSPREGGEQFFGPGTRLTVL.

On this clonotype itself: Mismatch with germline at one junction end may stem from a read error. The rearrangement joins TRBV12-3 or TRBV12-4 to TRBJ2-7; the D is unclear. The CDR3 loop spans 12 amino acids. DNA of the CDR3: TGTGCCAGCAGTGAACAGATCTACGGGCAGTACTTC. It codes for CASSEQIYGQYF.

In its sample, this clonotype was seen a few times. The chain is built from TRBV5-6 and TRBJ2-7; maybe TRBD2 (6 bases). V lost 2 bases, J lost 7 bases, and 22 bases lay in between. In germline, CDR1 is SGHDT, CDR2 YYEEEE. This CDR3 is 16 amino acids long. The CDR3 spells CASSFRTSQPGREQYF. In DNA form, the CDR3 reads TGTGCCAGCAGCTTTAGGACATCCCAACCGGGGAGGGAGCAGTACTTC.

This clonotype was picked up many times. The chain carries TRBV18 and TRBJ2-7; D may correspond to TRBD1 or TRBD2 (7 bases each). The V end was cut by 2 bases, the J end by 2 bases, with 25 bases between. Germline CDR1 and CDR2: KGHSH and LQKENI. This CDR3 has 19 residues. CDR3 coding DNA: TGTGCCAGCTCACCAACATGGCGGGAGCAAGGACAGGCACCCTACGAGCAGTACTTC. Encoded protein: CASSPTWREQGQAPYEQYF.

There are a few counts of this clonotype. The chain couples TRBV20-1 to TRBJ1-1, with TRBD1 matching 8 bases. Trimming took 2 bases from V and 6 from J; bases not matched to a gene: 8. Germline V gene sequence: CDR1 DFQATT, CDR2 SNEGSKA (reference sequence). The CDR3 runs 14 residues. CDR3 coding DNA: TGCAGTGCTAGAAAGACAGGGGTTTCCGCTGAAGCTTTCTTT. This encodes CSARKTGVSAEAFF.

This clonotype was observed many times. The CDR3 does not end in the conserved phenylalanine or tryptophan, so this is likely a read error. The DNA is left out, because the CDR3 cannot be placed on it with certainty; the CDR3 is given as TCRdb lists it. This rearrangement joins TRBV28 to TRBJ2-5; no DNA check was done on the table's D call, TRBD1. The CDR3 contains 9 residues when both ends are counted. Germline CDR1 and CDR2: MDHEN and SYDVKM. The chain's CDR3 is CASSTGPPL.

This clonotype has at least ten counts. V is TRBV28 and J is TRBJ2-7; TRBD1 is a possible D gene (5 bases). V was trimmed by 2 bases and J by 7 bases, leaving 15 bases between them. The CDR3 totals 14 residues. Germline CDR1 is MDHEN and CDR2 is SYDVKM. DNA of the CDR3: TGTGCCAGCAGTTTAACAGGACCACAAGGGGAGCAGTACTTC. Translating it yields CASSLTGPQGEQYF. The full variable domain, its missing parts supplied by reference TRBV28 and TRBJ2-7, is DVKVTQSSRYLVKRTGEKVFLECVQDMDHENMFWYRQDPGLGLRLIYFSYDVKMKEKGDIPEGYSVSREKKERFSLILESASTNQTSMYLCASSLTGPQGEQYFGPGTRLTVT.

This sequence joins TRBV28 and TRBJ2-7; a weak D match, TRBD1 (5 bases). The CDR3 contains 14 residues. The V end lost 8 bases, the J end lost 4 bases, and 18 bases lay between the germline ends. Germline V gene lookup returns CDR1 MDHEN and CDR2 SYDVKM. DNA for the CDR3: TGTGCCAGCGGCCAGGAAGGGGCCCCGTACGAGCAGTACTTC. Its translation: CASGQEGAPYEQYF.

This clonotype was recorded many times. The chain carries TRBV3-1 and TRBJ1-2, with TRBD1 identical over 7 bases. CDR1 LGHDT and CDR2 YNNKEL come from the germline V gene (reference sequence). The CDR3 is made up of 13 amino acids. Trimming took 4 bases from V and 4 from J; bases not matched to a gene: 3. This CDR3 reads CASSRGQSYGYTF. As DNA, the CDR3 is TGTGCCAGCAGCCGGGGACAGAGCTATGGCTACACCTTC.

There are a few counts of this clonotype. This chain joins TRBV9 and TRBJ1-1, with D possibly being TRBD1 (6 bases). The length of the CDR3 is 14 residues. Germline CDR1 is SGDLS and CDR2 is YYNGEE. Trimming took 7 bases from V and 2 from J, leaving 15 bases between them. This chain's CDR3 is CASGRTGTNTEAFF. Written as DNA, the CDR3 is TGTGCCAGCGGACGTACAGGGACTAACACTGAAGCTTTCTTT.

This sequence joins TRBV29-1 and TRBJ2-5; D not resolved. Germline V CDR1 and CDR2: SQVTM, ANQGSEA. CDR3 length: 12 residues. Trimming pared 4 bases from V and 5 bases from J, leaving 11 bases between. In DNA, the CDR3 is TGCAGCGTTGCCCCGGCCATGGAGACCCAGTACTTC. Its protein product is CSVAPAMETQYF.

This clonotype was counted many times. The chain carries TRBV28 and TRBJ1-3; D call uncertain. The germline V gene encodes CDR1 MDHEN and CDR2 SYDVKM. The CDR3 sequence is 12 residues long. Deletions cut 2 bases from V and 3 bases from J, with 2 bases between. CDR3 sequence reads: CASSLRGNTIYF. Written as DNA, the CDR3 is TGTGCCAGCAGTTTACGTGGAAACACCATATATTTT. The full variable domain, rest sourced from reference TRBV28 and TRBJ1-3, is DVKVTQSSRYLVKRTGEKVFLECVQDMDHENMFWYRQDPGLGLRLIYFSYDVKMKEKGDIPEGYSVSREKKERFSLILESASTNQTSMYLCASSLRGNTIYFGEGSWLTVV.

This clonotype was counted ten times or more. The chain uses TRBV30 and TRBJ2-5; 9 bases are shared with TRBD1. The CDR3 consists of 13 residues. Trimming removed 5 bases from V and 5 bases from J; junction bases left unmatched: 6. Germline V CDR1 and CDR2: GTSNPN, SVGIG (reference sequence). CDR3 residues: CAWGDRARETQYF. The CDR3 DNA is TGTGCCTGGGGGGACAGGGCCCGGGAGACCCAGTACTTC.

Sample share makes this clonotype medium-sized. The gene calls are TRBV7-8 and TRBJ2-1; TRBD2 matches 11 bases. Germline CDR1 and CDR2: SGHVS and FQNEAQ. V was pared by 5 bases and J by 7 bases, with 13 bases of the junction left unmatched. This CDR3 has 17 residues. The CDR3 here is CASSPLITSGSGNEQFF. The CDR3 bases are TGTGCCAGCAGCCCACTAATTACTAGCGGGAGTGGTAATGAGCAGTTCTTC.

This chain uses TRBV5-6 with TRBJ2-7; D remains ambiguous. V was trimmed by 7 bases and J by 4 bases, leaving 9 bases between them. The germline V gene encodes CDR1 SGHDT and CDR2 YYEEEE. CDR3 length equals 11 residues. The CDR3 protein is CASQVGYEQYF. CDR3 coding DNA: TGTGCCAGCCAGGTAGGGTACGAGCAGTACTTC.

The V gene is TRBV29-1, the J gene TRBJ1-2; TRBD1 matches 8 bases. Germline trimming cut 5 bases from V and 3 bases from J; bases unmatched to any gene: 8. Looked up from germline, CDR1 is SQVTM and CDR2 is ANQGSEA. This CDR3 comprises 14 residues. The CDR3 loop is CSVPWTGLYYGYTF. In nucleotides, the CDR3 is TGCAGCGTTCCCTGGACAGGGCTATACTATGGCTACACCTTC.